The 20 T cell receptor beta chains presented below share a single source sample, sequenced in a study of T cell repertoires in cytomegalovirus infection. What these receptors recognize is not known. TCRdb ran MiXCR on the reads and lists one entry per CDR3 protein. The data hold approximately 310,000 distinct CDR3 sequences, with roughly 25% observed a single time. This specimen was cultured PBMCs, taken from culture after CMV antigen stimulation. The receptor set was obtained from a human donor in good health (CMV status not recorded). Some clones in this sample may be carry-over from other donors' samples.

A few counts support this clonotype. The chain has TRBV6-2 or TRBV6-3 and TRBJ2-7; 7 nucleotides line up with TRBD2. The germline V gene has CDR1 MNHEY and CDR2 SVGEGT. The junction had 6 bases not matched to a gene; V was cut back by 5 bases and J by 2 bases. The CDR3 spans 14 residues. This CDR3 is CASSRASGTYEQYV. DNA for the CDR3: TGTGCCAGCAGTCGGGCTAGCGGTACCTACGAGCAGTACGTC.

This clonotype has at least ten counts. J is TRBJ1-3 and V is TRBV6-1; D uncertain. The CDR3 spans 13 residues. With 6 bases removed from V and 0 bases from J, the gap between germline ends came to 6 bases. CDR1 and CDR2 (germline): MNHNS, SASEGT. The CDR3 here is CASSQSSGNTIYF. The CDR3 DNA follows: TGTGCCAGCAGCCAGAGCTCTGGAAACACCATATATTTT.

Only a few counts were recorded for this clonotype. V and J are TRBV24-1 and TRBJ2-2, with a tentative D call TRBD1 (5 bases). Germline V gene sequence: CDR1 KGHDR, CDR2 SFDVKD. The CDR3 spans 14 residues. The ends were cut back, 6 bases at V and 4 bases at J, with 11 bases in the middle. This CDR3 reads CATSLRQSTGELFF. The CDR3, as DNA: TGTGCCACCAGTTTGAGACAGAGCACCGGGGAGCTGTTTTTT.

This clonotype turned up a few times. The chain recombines TRBV12-3 or TRBV12-4 with TRBJ2-7; D perhaps matches TRBD1 (6 bases). CDR3 length: 14 amino acids. Trimming took off 4 bases at V and 3 bases at J, with 13 bases between the two ends. The CDR3 here is CASSSRDTFYEQYF. In DNA, the CDR3 is TGTGCCAGCAGTTCCCGGGACACCTTCTACGAGCAGTACTTC.

The sample holds many counts of this clonotype. The chain joins TRBV7-8 to TRBJ1-2; 10 bases match TRBD1. V gave up 7 bases and J gave up 7 bases; unmatched junction bases: 9. This CDR3 region has 14 residues. CDR1 and CDR2 (germline): SGHVS, FQNEAQ. CDR3 sequence (DNA): TGTGCCAGCACCAAGGGACAGGGGACTTTTGGCTACACCTTC. As protein: CASTKGQGTFGYTF.

The chain links TRBV24-1 to TRBJ2-1, with 7 bases aligning to TRBD1. V was clipped by 7 bases and J by 5 bases; unmatched bases: 10. CDR3 size: 15 residues. Looked up from germline, CDR1 is KGHDR and CDR2 is SFDVKD. As DNA, the CDR3 is TGTGCCACCAGGACAACAGGGGAAAATGACAATGAGCAGTTCTTC. It codes for CATRTTGENDNEQFF.

This clonotype was seen a handful of times. The chain links TRBV20-1 to TRBJ2-3, with 7 bases fitting TRBD2. The CDR3 spans 17 residues. CDR1 and CDR2 (germline): DFQATT, SNEGSKA (reference sequence). V trimming: 5 bases; J trimming: 2 bases; junction bases outside the gene matches: 16. CDR3 sequence (DNA): TGCAGTGCTGGGAGGGACGACTCCAGCCCAGTCACAGATACGCAGTATTTT. Its protein is CSAGRDDSSPVTDTQYF.

The chain joins TRBV6-2 or TRBV6-3 to TRBJ1-4; no reliable D call. V was trimmed by 6 bases and J by 4 bases, leaving 18 bases between them. The germline CDR1 and CDR2 sequences are MNHEY and SVGEGT. There are 16 residues in the CDR3. CDR3 nucleotides: TGTGCCAGCAGGTCTATTTCTGGAGGAAGTAATGAAAAACTGTTTTTT. It specifies CASRSISGGSNEKLFF.

This clonotype was counted a few times. This sequence joins TRBV7-6 and TRBJ1-1, with D unclear. The CDR3 has 13 residues. Trimming removed 2 bases from V and 3 bases from J, with 7 bases in between. CDR1 and CDR2 from the germline V gene are SGHVS and FNYEAQ. The CDR3 loop reads CASSLIGDTEAFF. The CDR3, as DNA: TGTGCCAGCAGCTTAATTGGGGACACTGAAGCTTTCTTT.

The chain joins TRBV29-1 to TRBJ1-1, with 8 bases aligning to TRBD1. CDR1 is SQVTM, CDR2 ANQGSEA, per germline. V gave up 6 bases and J gave up 0 bases; unmatched junction bases: 3. The CDR3 extends over 13 amino acids. CDR3 bases: TGCAGCGTCGAGGGACAGGTGAACACTGAAGCTTTCTTT. Residues: CSVEGQVNTEAFF.

This clonotype was recorded at least ten times. This rearrangement joins TRBV7-2 to TRBJ2-3, with 10 bases identical to TRBD2. Germline V lookup: CDR1 SGHTA, CDR2 FQGNSA. The CDR3 spans 15 residues. Losses at the gene ends were 7 bases for V and 2 bases for J; bases not matched to a gene: 6. The CDR3 sequence: CASTLTSGHTDTQYF. The CDR3 coding sequence is TGTGCCAGCACCCTGACTAGCGGGCACACAGATACGCAGTATTTT. Looking up the rest from reference TRBV7-2 and TRBJ2-3 gives the full variable domain: GAGVSQSPSNKVTEKGKDVELRCDPISGHTALYWYRQSLGQGLEFLIYFQGNSAPDKSGLPSDRFSAERTGGSVSTLTIQRTQQEDSAVYLCASTLTSGHTDTQYFGPGTRLTVL.

At least ten counts were recorded for this clonotype. The chain uses TRBV7-2 and TRBJ1-6; 12 bases match TRBD1. The germline gives CDR1 SGHTA, CDR2 FQGNSA. The CDR3 is made up of 16 amino acids. Trimming removed 7 bases from V and 6 bases from J; junction bases left unmatched: 7. The CDR3 is CASIGDRGPSNSPLHF. The CDR3 bases are TGTGCCAGCATAGGGGACAGGGGGCCCTCTAATTCACCCCTCCACTTT.

This clonotype was seen ten or more times. V gene TRBV12-3 or TRBV12-4 combines with J gene TRBJ2-3; TRBD2 aligns across 9 bases. V trimming: 5 bases; J trimming: 2 bases; junction bases outside the gene matches: 5. This CDR3 spans 15 amino acids. The DNA of the CDR3 is TGTGCCAGCAGTCCGCGACTAGCGGACACAGATACGCAGTATTTT. This translates into CASSPRLADTDTQYF.

This clonotype has a count of ten or more. V and J are TRBV7-2 and TRBJ2-3; no reliable D call. The CDR3 consists of 16 residues. CDR1 is SGHTA and CDR2 is FQGNSA in the germline V gene. V gave up 4 bases and J gave up 3 bases, with 17 bases separating them. CDR3 loop: CASSSGLAGVTDTQYF. As DNA, the CDR3 is TGTGCCAGCAGCTCGGGTTTAGCAGGTGTGACAGATACGCAGTATTTT. Full variable domain (remainder filled in from reference TRBV7-2 and TRBJ2-3): GAGVSQSPSNKVTEKGKDVELRCDPISGHTALYWYRQSLGQGLEFLIYFQGNSAPDKSGLPSDRFSAERTGGSVSTLTIQRTQQEDSAVYLCASSSGLAGVTDTQYFGPGTRLTVL.

V gene TRBV5-6 combines with J gene TRBJ1-5, with 8 bases aligning to TRBD1. V shed 4 bases and J 4 bases; nucleotides not matched to a gene: 1. CDR3 length: 13 amino acids. Germline loops: CDR1 SGHDT, CDR2 YYEEEE. The chain's CDR3 is CASSNRGNQPQHF. The CDR3 coding sequence is TGTGCCAGCAGCAACAGGGGGAATCAGCCCCAGCATTTT.

This clonotype was counted only a few times. This chain uses TRBV7-2 with TRBJ2-3; D possibly corresponds to TRBD2 (5 bases). The CDR3 is 12 residues long. The V gene lost 6 bases and the J gene lost 6 bases, with 10 bases spanning the gap. Per the germline V gene, CDR1 is SGHTA and CDR2 is FQGNSA. Written as DNA, the CDR3 is TGTGCCAGCAGTCGGGAATTCGATACGCAGTATTTT. The encoded protein is CASSREFDTQYF. Supplemented by reference TRBV7-2 and TRBJ2-3, the full variable domain reads GAGVSQSPSNKVTEKGKDVELRCDPISGHTALYWYRQSLGQGLEFLIYFQGNSAPDKSGLPSDRFSAERTGGSVSTLTIQRTQQEDSAVYLCASSREFDTQYFGPGTRLTVL.

This clonotype turned up a few times. V usage is TRBV19 and J usage is TRBJ1-5, with D unclear. CDR3 length equals 14 residues. CDR1 is LNHDA, CDR2 SQIVND, per germline (reference sequence). V gave up 5 bases and J gave up 3 bases, with 11 bases separating them. This CDR3 reads CASSPTAHNQPQHF. CDR3 in DNA: TGTGCCAGTAGTCCAACCGCCCACAATCAGCCCCAGCATTTT.

This clonotype was found many times. The rearrangement uses TRBV12-3 or TRBV12-4 and TRBJ1-1; D remains ambiguous. The CDR3 is 14 residues long. V lost 1 base, J lost 5 bases, and 11 bases lay in between. This CDR3 is CASSLGPGGTEAFF. CDR3 nucleotides: TGTGCCAGCAGTTTAGGGCCCGGAGGGACTGAAGCTTTCTTT.

This clonotype has only a few counts. The rearrangement joins TRBV7-9 to TRBJ2-2, with a possible D match to TRBD2 (6 bases). V lost 5 bases and J lost 3, with 19 bases in between. The CDR3 consists of 17 residues. Germline values: CDR1 SEHNR, CDR2 FQNEAQ (reference sequence). CDR3 amino acids: CASSAKVLWRDTGELFF. CDR3 bases: TGTGCCAGCAGCGCCAAGGTGTTGTGGAGGGACACCGGGGAGCTGTTTTTT. Together with reference TRBV7-9 and TRBJ2-2, the CDR3 gives the full variable domain: DTGVSQNPRHKITKRGQNVTFRCDPISEHNRLYWYRQTLGQGPEFLTYFQNEAQLEKSRLLSDRFSAERPKGSFSTLEIQRTEQGDSAMYLCASSAKVLWRDTGELFFGEGSRLTVL.

The CDR3 reads CASLGFSGNTIYF. The CDR3, as DNA: TGTGCCAGCCTTGGCTTCTCTGGAAACACCATATATTTT. V and J are TRBV7-6 and TRBJ1-3; D is undetermined. The CDR3 contains 13 residues. Germline V gene sequence: CDR1 SGHVS, CDR2 FNYEAQ. V lost 8 bases and J 0 bases, leaving 8 bases between the germline ends.